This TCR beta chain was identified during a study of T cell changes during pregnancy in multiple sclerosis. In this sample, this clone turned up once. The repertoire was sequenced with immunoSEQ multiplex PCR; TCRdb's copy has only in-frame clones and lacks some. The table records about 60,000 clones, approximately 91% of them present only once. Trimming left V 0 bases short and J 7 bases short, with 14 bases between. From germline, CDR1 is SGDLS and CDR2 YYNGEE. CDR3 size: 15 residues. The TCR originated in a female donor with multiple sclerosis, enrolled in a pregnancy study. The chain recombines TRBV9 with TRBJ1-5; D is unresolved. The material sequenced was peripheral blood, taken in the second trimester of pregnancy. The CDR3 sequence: CASSVGPEVGQPQHF. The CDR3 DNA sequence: TGTGCCAGCAGCGTAGGTCCCGAGGTTGGACAGCCCCAGCATTTT.